Listed below are T cell receptor beta chains from one sample, sequenced in a study of tumor and adjacent non-tumor tissue in lung cancer. TCRdb re-analysed the multiplex PCR reads in MiXCR, keeping a single row per CDR3 protein. The repertoire holds approximately 120,000 distinct CDR3 sequences, with around 75% as singletons. The sample taken for sequencing was lung tumor tissue. These receptors came from a woman aged 55-70 years with non-small cell lung cancer. Both conserved end residues are part of each CDR3. D genes are given only for firm matches. Rows give clone size only sometimes, using once, few, many, or a class for an expanded clone.

abundance	v_gene	j_gene	d_gene	CDR3aa	CDR3nt
-	TRBV4-2	TRBJ1-1	-	CPSSQGSTEAFF	TGTCCCAGCAGCCAAGGAAGCACTGAAGCTTTCTTT
-	TRBV11-2	TRBJ2-7	-	CVSSSAGAVYQVSYEQYF	TGTGTCAGCAGCTCGGCCGGGGCAGTGTATCAAGTCTCCTACGAGCAGTACTTC
few	TRBV11-3	TRBJ1-2	-	CASTWGATEGYTF	TGTGCCAGCACTTGGGGCGCAACGGAAGGCTACACCTTC
-	TRBV5-6	TRBJ1-2	-	CTSSLVRAAYGYTF	TGTACCAGCAGCTTGGTGAGGGCGGCCTATGGCTACACCTTC
many	TRBV6-2/TRBV6-3	TRBJ2-3	TRBD2	CASSYRLAVGRTDTQYF	TGTGCCAGCAGTTACCGTCTAGCGGTCGGACGAACAGATACGCAGTATTTT
-	TRBV4-3	TRBJ2-2	-	CASSRSEDPSAGEMFF	TGCGCCAGCAGCAGGAGTGAGGACCCCTCCGCCGGGGAGATGTTTTTT
-	TRBV4-3	TRBJ2-7	-	CASSQDTFYEQYF	TGCGCCAGCAGCCAAGATACATTCTACGAGCAGTACTTC
many	TRBV4-1	TRBJ2-7	TRBD1	CASRQGQGRSYEQYF	TGCGCCAGCAGACAAGGACAGGGGCGATCCTACGAGCAGTACTTC
-	TRBV11-3	TRBJ2-7	-	CAISNRDGFSYEQYF	TGTGCCATCAGCAACCGGGATGGTTTTTCCTACGAGCAGTACTTC
-	TRBV11-2	TRBJ1-3	-	CASGLSGNTIYF	TGTGCCAGCGGCTTGTCTGGAAACACCATATATTTC
few	TRBV5-1	TRBJ2-1	TRBD2	CASSLEGAGGVEEQFF	TGCGCCAGCAGCTTGGAAGGTGCGGGAGGTGTAGAGGAGCAGTTCTTC
-	TRBV11-1	TRBJ1-1	-	CASNSPTDLNTEAFF	TGTGCCAGCAACTCCCCGACAGACCTGAACACTGAAGCTTTCTTT
few	TRBV18	TRBJ2-5	-	CASSPQGDETQYF	TGTGCCAGCTCACCACAGGGCGATGAGACCCAGTACTTC
-	TRBV12-3/TRBV12-4	TRBJ1-1	-	CASNLEMGAEALF	TGTGCCAGCAACCTAGAGATGGGGGCTGAAGCTCTCTTT
-	TRBV11-1	TRBJ2-2	TRBD2	CAISPRVAGESTGELFF	TGTGCCATCAGTCCGCGAGTAGCGGGAGAATCCACCGGGGAGCTGTTTTTT